This T cell receptor (beta chain) was identified in a study of CD8 T cells in ankylosing spondylitis. Study-wide findings and caveats: A number of the motif variants had already been described in reactive arthritis synovial fluid and blood. Characteristic of ankylosing spondylitis blood, it appeared, was a TCR beta motif comprising eight highly homologous variants.

A single record per CDR3 protein comes from TCRdb applying MiXCR to the 5' RACE reads. The sample includes around 890,000 distinct CDR3 sequences, approximately 10% seen only once; the top ten take more than 0.5%. To note about this clonotype: Its antigen is unidentified.

Germline CDR1 DFQATT, CDR2 SNEGSKA (reference sequence). V was pared by 1 base and J by 7 bases, with 11 bases between. This CDR3 spans 14 amino acids. The specimen was blood, either unsorted or a sorted T cell fraction (not recorded which). The TCR comes from a male donor with ankylosing spondylitis. The V call is TRBV20-1, the J call TRBJ1-6; the D gene is possibly TRBD1 (5 bases). As DNA, the CDR3 is TGCAGTGCTAGAGGGTCAGGGTCCAATTCACCCCTCCACTTT. This translates into CSARGSGSNSPLHF.